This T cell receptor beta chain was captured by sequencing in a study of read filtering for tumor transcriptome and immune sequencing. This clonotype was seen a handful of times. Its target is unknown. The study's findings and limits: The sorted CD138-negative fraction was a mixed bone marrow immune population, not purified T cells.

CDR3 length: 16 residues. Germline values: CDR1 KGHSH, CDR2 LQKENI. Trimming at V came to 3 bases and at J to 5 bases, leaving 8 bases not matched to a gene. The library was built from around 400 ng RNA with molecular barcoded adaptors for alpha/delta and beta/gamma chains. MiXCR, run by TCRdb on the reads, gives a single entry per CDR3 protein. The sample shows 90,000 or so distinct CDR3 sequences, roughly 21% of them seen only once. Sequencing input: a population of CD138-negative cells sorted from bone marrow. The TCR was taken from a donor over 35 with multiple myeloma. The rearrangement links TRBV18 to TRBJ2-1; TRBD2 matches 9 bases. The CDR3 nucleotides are TGTGCCAGCTCACCTGCCGGGACTAGCAGGAACAATGAGCAGTTCTTC. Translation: CASSPAGTSRNNEQFF.